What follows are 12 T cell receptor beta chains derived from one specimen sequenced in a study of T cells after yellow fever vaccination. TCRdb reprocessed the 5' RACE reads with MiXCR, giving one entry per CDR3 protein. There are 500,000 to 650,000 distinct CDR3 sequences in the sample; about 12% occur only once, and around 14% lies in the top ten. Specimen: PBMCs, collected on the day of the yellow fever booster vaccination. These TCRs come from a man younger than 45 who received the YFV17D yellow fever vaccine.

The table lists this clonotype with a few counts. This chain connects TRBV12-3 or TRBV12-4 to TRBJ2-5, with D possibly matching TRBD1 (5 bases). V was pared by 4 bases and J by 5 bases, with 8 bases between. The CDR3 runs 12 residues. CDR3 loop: CASSWGPETQYF. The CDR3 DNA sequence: TGTGCCAGCAGTTGGGGCCCGGAGACCCAGTACTTC.

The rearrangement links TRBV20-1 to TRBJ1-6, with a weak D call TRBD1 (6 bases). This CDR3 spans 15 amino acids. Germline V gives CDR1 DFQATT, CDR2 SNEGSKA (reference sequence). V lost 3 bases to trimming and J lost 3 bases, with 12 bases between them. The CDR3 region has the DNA TGCAGTGCTAGCCTCCGGGACAACTATAATTCACCCCTCCACTTT. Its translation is CSASLRDNYNSPLHF.

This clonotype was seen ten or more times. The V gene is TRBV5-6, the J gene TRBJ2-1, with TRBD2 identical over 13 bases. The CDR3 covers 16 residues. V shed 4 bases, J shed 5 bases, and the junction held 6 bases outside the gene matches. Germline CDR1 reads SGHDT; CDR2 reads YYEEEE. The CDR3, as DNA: TGTGCCAGCAGCCGAGGACTAGCGGGAGATAACAATGAGCAGTTCTTC. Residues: CASSRGLAGDNNEQFF.

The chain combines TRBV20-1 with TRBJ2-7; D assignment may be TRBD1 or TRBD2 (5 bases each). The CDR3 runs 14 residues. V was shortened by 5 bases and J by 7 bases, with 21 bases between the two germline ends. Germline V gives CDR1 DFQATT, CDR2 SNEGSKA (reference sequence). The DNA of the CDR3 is TGCAGTGCTGACCGGGACCGCTGGAAGGGGGAGCAGTACTTC. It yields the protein CSADRDRWKGEQYF.

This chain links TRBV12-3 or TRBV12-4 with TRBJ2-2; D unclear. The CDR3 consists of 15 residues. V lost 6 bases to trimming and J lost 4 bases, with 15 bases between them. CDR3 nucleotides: TGTGCCAGCAGATTTGGGTCCGTAGGCACCGGGGAGCTGTTTTTT. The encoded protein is CASRFGSVGTGELFF.

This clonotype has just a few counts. CDR3 coding DNA: TGCGCCAGCAGCTTAAGGGAGGCCAACGGCTACACCTTC. Translated: CASSLREANGYTF. This chain connects TRBV5-1 to TRBJ1-2; D uncertain. Deletions cut 2 bases from V and 8 bases from J, with 13 bases between. Germline values: CDR1 SGHRS, CDR2 YFSETQ. The CDR3 covers 13 residues. Combining the CDR3 with reference TRBV5-1 and TRBJ1-2 gives the whole variable domain KAGVTQTPRYLIKTRGQQVTLSCSPISGHRSVSWYQQTPGQGLQFLFEYFSETQRNKGNFPGRFSGRQFSNSRSEMNVSTLELGDSALYLCASSLREANGYTFGSGTRLTVV.

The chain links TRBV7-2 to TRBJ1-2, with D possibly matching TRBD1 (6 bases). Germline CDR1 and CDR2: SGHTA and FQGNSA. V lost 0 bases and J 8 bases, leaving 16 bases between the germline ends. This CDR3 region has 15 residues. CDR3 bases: TGTGCCAGCAGCTTAGCCTTTTCAGGGGAAGGGGGCTACACCTTC. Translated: CASSLAFSGEGGYTF.

CDR3 sequence (DNA): TGTGCCGCCACTCGGAAGGGAGAAGGAGAGACCCAGTACTTC. It codes for CAATRKGEGETQYF. The V call is TRBV12-3 or TRBV12-4, the J call TRBJ2-5, with D maybe TRBD2 (5 bases). Trimming took off 11 bases at V and 4 bases at J, with 20 bases between the two ends. This CDR3 has 14 amino acids.

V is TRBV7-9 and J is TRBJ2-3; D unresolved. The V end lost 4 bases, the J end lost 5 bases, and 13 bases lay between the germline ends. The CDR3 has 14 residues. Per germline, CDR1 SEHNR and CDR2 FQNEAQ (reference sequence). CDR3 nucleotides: TGTGCCAGCAGCTCCACCGGCCGTGGAGATACGCAGTATTTT. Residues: CASSSTGRGDTQYF. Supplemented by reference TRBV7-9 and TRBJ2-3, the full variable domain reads DTGVSQNPRHKITKRGQNVTFRCDPISEHNRLYWYRQTLGQGPEFLTYFQNEAQLEKSRLLSDRFSAERPKGSFSTLEIQRTEQGDSAMYLCASSSTGRGDTQYFGPGTRLTVL.

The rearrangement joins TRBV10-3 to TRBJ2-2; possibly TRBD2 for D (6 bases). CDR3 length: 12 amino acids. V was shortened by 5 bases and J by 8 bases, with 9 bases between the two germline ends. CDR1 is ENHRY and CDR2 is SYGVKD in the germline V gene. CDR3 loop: CAISPAGGELFF. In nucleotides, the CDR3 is TGTGCCATCAGTCCAGCGGGTGGGGAGCTGTTTTTT.

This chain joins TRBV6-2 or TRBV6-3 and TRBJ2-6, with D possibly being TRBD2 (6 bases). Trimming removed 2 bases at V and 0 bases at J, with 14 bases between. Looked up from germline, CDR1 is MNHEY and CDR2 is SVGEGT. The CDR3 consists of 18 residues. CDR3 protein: CASSYMGGRSSGANVLTF. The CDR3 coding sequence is TGTGCCAGCAGTTACATGGGGGGACGGTCCTCTGGGGCCAACGTCCTGACTTTC.

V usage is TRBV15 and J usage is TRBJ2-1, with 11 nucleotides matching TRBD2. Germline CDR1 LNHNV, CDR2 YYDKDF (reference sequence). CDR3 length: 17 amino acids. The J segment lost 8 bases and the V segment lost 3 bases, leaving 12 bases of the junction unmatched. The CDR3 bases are TGTGCCACCAGCAGCCCCTTAGCGGGAGGGTCCTCCGATGAGCAGTTCTTC. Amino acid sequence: CATSSPLAGGSSDEQFF.